These 30 T cell receptor beta chains share one sample of origin, sequenced in a study of human versus mouse CDR3 diversity and MHC coevolution. Produced via immunoSEQ multiplex PCR; TCRdb's table is partial and in-frame only. The sample lists fewer than 100,000 clones, roughly 95% seen once, with 1.1% to 1.5% in the top ten. Specimen: naive CD4+ T cells from blood. Subset defined: CD45RO-negative CD62L-positive naive CD4 T cells. Source of these receptors: a person aged 30 to 69 in good health.

The V call is TRBV9, the J call TRBJ1-2; perhaps TRBD1 as D (6 bases). V lost 3 bases and J 2 bases, leaving 11 bases between the germline ends. This CDR3 has 14 residues. Germline V gene sequence: CDR1 SGDLS, CDR2 YYNGEE. Written as DNA, the CDR3 is TGTGCCAGCAGCGGAGGGGGGGGGAACTATGGCTACACCTTC. This encodes CASSGGGGNYGYTF. The full variable domain, its missing parts supplied by reference TRBV9 and TRBJ1-2, is DSGVTQTPKHLITATGQRVTLRCSPRSGDLSVYWYQQSLDQGLQFLIQYYNGEERAKGNILERFSAQQFPDLHSELNLSSLELGDSALYFCASSGGGGNYGYTFGSGTRLTVV.

This clone was seen just once. J is TRBJ1-1 and V is TRBV19, with D uncertain. V was pared by 3 bases and J by 1 base, with 9 bases between. This CDR3 spans 14 amino acids. Germline CDR1 is LNHDA and CDR2 is SQIVND (reference sequence). The CDR3 region is CASSIERGNTEAFF. The CDR3 nucleotides are TGTGCCAGTAGTATTGAGCGGGGGAACACTGAAGCTTTCTTT.

V and J are TRBV12-5 and TRBJ2-1; D is possibly TRBD1 (5 bases). V lost 6 bases to trimming and J lost 3 bases, with 6 bases between them. The germline CDR1 and CDR2 sequences are LGHNT and FRNRAP. There are 12 residues in the CDR3. The CDR3 sequence: CASGQVYNEQFF. DNA for the CDR3: TGTGCTAGTGGACAGGTCTACAATGAGCAGTTCTTC.

V usage is TRBV18 and J usage is TRBJ1-6; TRBD1 might be the D (5 bases). The germline V gene encodes CDR1 KGHSH and CDR2 LQKENI. Trimming pared 3 bases from V and 7 bases from J, leaving 13 bases between. This CDR3 is 15 amino acids long. CDR3 nucleotides: TGTGCCAGCTCACCCGCAGGGATGGAAAATTCACCCCTCCACTTT. Encoded protein: CASSPAGMENSPLHF.

The V gene is TRBV5-1, the J gene TRBJ1-2; weak D call: TRBD1 (6 bases). Looked up from germline, CDR1 is SGHRS and CDR2 is YFSETQ. CDR3 length equals 13 residues. V was cut by 4 bases and J by 3 bases, with 10 bases left in between. The CDR3 DNA follows: TGCGCCAGCAGCCCACAGGGTGACTATGGCTACACCTTC. Translated, it gives CASSPQGDYGYTF.

V is TRBV18 and J is TRBJ1-1, with D hard to call. Germline CDR1 reads KGHSH; CDR2 reads LQKENI. The V end lost 2 bases, the J end lost 1 base, and 14 bases lay between the germline ends. The length of the CDR3 is 16 residues. The CDR3 spells CASSPAQRVSNTEAFF. DNA of the CDR3: TGTGCCAGCTCACCAGCGCAGCGGGTGTCGAACACTGAAGCTTTCTTT.

The V call is TRBV6-6, the J call TRBJ2-1; maybe TRBD2 (6 bases). CDR1 MNHNY and CDR2 SVGAGI come from the germline V gene (reference sequence). Trimming left V 11 bases short and J 2 bases short, with 19 bases between. This CDR3 region has 15 residues. The CDR3 DNA reads TGTGCCGGGGGTCGCGGGACGCCTCCCTACAATGAGCAGTTCTTC. This translates into CAGGRGTPPYNEQFF.

The CDR3 bases are TGTGCCAGCAGCTTAGGGGTGGGGCGCGAAAAACTGTTTTTT. Its protein is CASSLGVGREKLFF. The V and J genes are TRBV5-6 and TRBJ1-4; D perhaps matches TRBD1 (5 bases). The germline CDR1 and CDR2 sequences are SGHDT and YYEEEE. The V end lost 2 bases, the J end lost 8 bases, and 13 bases lay between the germline ends. This CDR3 spans 14 amino acids. The whole variable domain, filled in from reference TRBV5-6 and TRBJ1-4, reads DAGVTQSPTHLIKTRGQQVTLRCSPKSGHDTVSWYQQALGQGPQFIFQYYEEEERQRGNFPDRFSGHQFPNYSSELNVNALLLGDSALYLCASSLGVGREKLFFGSGTQLSVL.

This clone appeared a few times. Written as DNA, the CDR3 is TGTGCCAGCACTACGGGACTTTACAATCAGCCCCAGCATTTT. As protein: CASTTGLYNQPQHF. V gene TRBV28 combines with J gene TRBJ1-5, with D maybe TRBD1 (5 bases). Trimming removed 7 bases at V and 3 bases at J, with 13 bases between. CDR1 and CDR2 from the germline V gene are MDHEN and SYDVKM. This CDR3 is built from 14 residues. The whole variable domain, remainder taken from reference TRBV28 and TRBJ1-5, is DVKVTQSSRYLVKRTGEKVFLECVQDMDHENMFWYRQDPGLGLRLIYFSYDVKMKEKGDIPEGYSVSREKKERFSLILESASTNQTSMYLCASTTGLYNQPQHFGDGTRLSIL.

This clone was counted a few times. The chain is built from TRBV19 and TRBJ1-5; D uncertain. There are 14 residues in the CDR3. Germline assignment: CDR1 LNHDA and CDR2 SQIVND (reference sequence). Trimming left V 3 bases short and J 0 bases short, with 6 bases between. The CDR3 region is CASSIGYSNQPQHF. In DNA, the CDR3 is TGTGCCAGTAGTATCGGTTATAGCAATCAGCCCCAGCATTTT. Together with reference TRBV19 and TRBJ1-5, the CDR3 gives the full variable domain: DGGITQSPKYLFRKEGQNVTLSCEQNLNHDAMYWYRQDPGQGLRLIYYSQIVNDFQKGDIAEGYSVSREKKESFPLTVTSAQKNPTAFYLCASSIGYSNQPQHFGDGTRLSIL.

V gene TRBV5-5 combines with J gene TRBJ1-5; a weak D match, TRBD1 (5 bases). This CDR3 region has 16 residues. The germline V and J ends were trimmed by 4 bases and 4 bases, with 18 bases remaining between them. Germline loops: CDR1 SGHKS, CDR2 YYEKEE (reference sequence). CDR3 sequence reads: CASSPTPQGLNQPQHF. In DNA, the CDR3 is TGTGCCAGCAGCCCGACCCCCCAGGGATTGAATCAGCCCCAGCATTTT.

Worth noting for this clone: Other nucleotide sequences from this sample produce the same CDR3. The chain has TRBV7-2 and TRBJ1-2, with 7 bases identical to TRBD1. V dropped 1 base and J dropped 8; count of bases not matched to a gene: 4. This CDR3 region has 13 residues. The germline V gene has CDR1 SGHTA and CDR2 FQGNSA. The CDR3 sequence is CASSLGQGRGYTF. CDR3 nucleotides: TGTGCCAGCAGCTTAGGACAGGGAAGAGGCTACACCTTC.

The rearrangement links TRBV6-5 to TRBJ2-7; D is possibly TRBD1 (5 bases). V gave up 6 bases and J gave up 6 bases, with 18 bases separating them. The CDR3 extends over 14 amino acids. The germline V gene has CDR1 MNHEY and CDR2 SVGAGI. The CDR3 is CASSHPIQGIEQYF. The CDR3 coding sequence is TGTGCCAGCAGCCACCCAATCCAGGGTATCGAGCAGTACTTC.

This chain joins TRBV27 and TRBJ2-7; TRBD1 matches at 8 bases. With 6 bases clipped from V and 3 bases from J, the junction kept 10 bases outside the gene matches. There are 15 residues in the CDR3. Germline loops: CDR1 MNHEY, CDR2 SMNVEV (reference sequence). The CDR3 bases are TGTGCCAGCAGGTCATCCACGGGGACAGGCTACGAGCAGTACTTC. The encoded protein is CASRSSTGTGYEQYF.

The J gene is TRBJ2-7, the V gene TRBV5-1; D might be TRBD2 (6 bases). CDR1 is SGHRS, CDR2 YFSETQ, per germline. This CDR3 has 15 amino acids. V dropped 4 bases and J dropped 4 bases, with 18 bases sitting between them. CDR3 amino acids: CASSGLLGGEYEQYF. Written as DNA, the CDR3 is TGCGCCAGCAGCGGATTACTAGGCGGGGAGTACGAGCAGTACTTC. Filled out from reference TRBV5-1 and TRBJ2-7, the complete variable domain reads KAGVTQTPRYLIKTRGQQVTLSCSPISGHRSVSWYQQTPGQGLQFLFEYFSETQRNKGNFPGRFSGRQFSNSRSEMNVSTLELGDSALYLCASSGLLGGEYEQYFGPGTRLTVT.

CDR3 sequence reads: CASSVDRRGTQYF. Written as DNA, the CDR3 is TGTGCCAGCAGCGTCGATCGCCGCGGAACCCAGTACTTC. The chain links TRBV7-9 to TRBJ2-5; D gene unclear. Deletions cut 5 bases from V and 8 bases from J, with 15 bases between. Per germline, CDR1 SEHNR and CDR2 FQNEAQ (reference sequence). CDR3 length equals 13 residues.

This clone showed up just once. The rearrangement uses TRBV5-4 and TRBJ1-2; 7 bases map to TRBD1. Germline V gene data show CDR1 as SGHNT and CDR2 as YYREEE (reference sequence). The CDR3 runs to 15 residues. The trim removed 4 bases at V and 4 bases at J, leaving 10 bases unmatched. The CDR3 bases are TGTGCCAGCAGCCTAGACACAGGGGTGGGCTATGGCTACACCTTC. Its translation is CASSLDTGVGYGYTF.

V usage is TRBV6-1 and J usage is TRBJ1-2, with a weak D call TRBD1 (5 bases). The V end was cut by 6 bases, the J end by 2 bases, with 10 bases between. The CDR3 runs to 13 residues. Per germline, CDR1 MNHNS and CDR2 SASEGT. The CDR3 DNA sequence: TGTGCCAGCAGAGTCGGACAAAACTATGGCTACACCTTC. The encoded protein is CASRVGQNYGYTF.

The chain employs TRBV5-4 and TRBJ2-1, with 14 bases that match TRBD2. From germline, CDR1 is SGHNT and CDR2 YYREEE (reference sequence). Trimming at V came to 4 bases and at J to 5 bases, leaving 5 bases not matched to a gene. The CDR3 extends over 16 amino acids. The CDR3 coding sequence is TGTGCCAGCAGCCCCAGGACTAGCGGGAGGAACAATGAGCAGTTCTTC. It encodes CASSPRTSGRNNEQFF.

This chain uses TRBV29-1 with TRBJ1-2; D gene ambiguous. This CDR3 is 11 amino acids long. V was cut by 1 base and J by 7 bases, with 7 bases left in between. Germline loops: CDR1 SQVTM, CDR2 ANQGSEA. The CDR3: CSVEGGSGYTF. For the CDR3, the DNA is TGCAGCGTTGAAGGAGGGTCTGGCTACACCTTC.

V usage is TRBV2 and J usage is TRBJ2-1; D is possibly TRBD1 (6 bases). V lost 6 bases, J lost 0 bases, and 12 bases lay in between. Germline V lookup: CDR1 SNHLY, CDR2 FYNNEI. The CDR3 loop spans 15 amino acids. CDR3: CASSRQVSSYNEQFF. CDR3 DNA: TGTGCCAGCAGCCGACAGGTGAGCTCCTACAATGAGCAGTTCTTC.

This rearrangement joins TRBV9 to TRBJ1-1; D remains unclear. V shed 6 bases and J shed 1 base, with 10 bases lying between them. Germline V gene sequence: CDR1 SGDLS, CDR2 YYNGEE. The CDR3 length is 13 residues. As DNA, the CDR3 is TGTGCCAGCAATCGGTCGCCGAACACTGAAGCTTTCTTT. Amino acids: CASNRSPNTEAFF. Together with reference TRBV9 and TRBJ1-1, the CDR3 gives the full variable domain: DSGVTQTPKHLITATGQRVTLRCSPRSGDLSVYWYQQSLDQGLQFLIQYYNGEERAKGNILERFSAQQFPDLHSELNLSSLELGDSALYFCASNRSPNTEAFFGQGTRLTVV.

This chain links TRBV5-1 with TRBJ2-3; 8 bases are shared with TRBD1. Trimming took 0 bases from V and 5 from J; bases not matched to a gene: 5. Per germline, CDR1 SGHRS and CDR2 YFSETQ. The CDR3 is 15 residues long. The CDR3 nucleotides are TGCGCCAGCAGCTTGGTAGGACAGGGACAAGATACGCAGTATTTT. Protein product: CASSLVGQGQDTQYF.

The genes are TRBV5-4 and TRBJ1-1; a weak D match, TRBD1 (5 bases). The CDR3 loop spans 15 amino acids. Germline lookup yields CDR1 SGHNT and CDR2 YYREEE (reference sequence). V was pared by 0 bases and J by 0 bases, with 9 bases between. The CDR3 nucleotides are TGTGCCAGCAGCTTGGAGGGGTCGATGAACACTGAAGCTTTCTTT. Translation: CASSLEGSMNTEAFF.

This chain connects TRBV5-1 to TRBJ2-3, with unresolved D. CDR1 and CDR2 from the germline V gene are SGHRS and YFSETQ. V lost 4 bases, J lost 3 bases, and 12 bases lay in between. CDR3 length equals 14 residues. The CDR3 sequence: CASSQAPETDTQYF. In DNA form, the CDR3 reads TGCGCCAGCAGCCAGGCACCCGAGACAGATACGCAGTATTTT. Complete variable domain (other parts from reference TRBV5-1 and TRBJ2-3): KAGVTQTPRYLIKTRGQQVTLSCSPISGHRSVSWYQQTPGQGLQFLFEYFSETQRNKGNFPGRFSGRQFSNSRSEMNVSTLELGDSALYLCASSQAPETDTQYFGPGTRLTVL.

The chain couples TRBV7-2 to TRBJ2-1; TRBD2 matches at 9 bases. V lost 0 bases, J lost 10 bases, and 4 bases stayed unmatched. The CDR3 totals 14 residues. Germline V lookup: CDR1 SGHTA, CDR2 FQGNSA. CDR3 in DNA: TGTGCCAGCAGCTTAGCAGCGGGAGGAGGGGAGCAGTTCTTC. It is translated as CASSLAAGGGEQFF.

The J gene is TRBJ2-7, the V gene TRBV27, with 7 bases identical to TRBD1. CDR3 length: 14 residues. Germline lookup yields CDR1 MNHEY and CDR2 SMNVEV (reference sequence). V lost 1 base and J lost 3; bases outside the gene matches: 3. CDR3: CASSLFGDSYEQYF. The CDR3 nucleotides read TGTGCCAGCAGTTTATTTGGGGACAGCTACGAGCAGTACTTC.

Concerning this clone: The sample contains more than one DNA sequence encoding this CDR3. CDR3 in DNA: TGCGCCAGCAGCCAGGACAGGGGGACATACAATGAGCAGTTCTTC. This sequence encodes CASSQDRGTYNEQFF. The chain combines TRBV5-1 with TRBJ2-1; 10 bases agree with TRBD1. This CDR3 spans 15 amino acids. Germline CDR1 reads SGHRS; CDR2 reads YFSETQ. V lost 4 bases, J lost 4 bases, and 5 bases stayed unmatched.

The gene calls are TRBV6-5 and TRBJ2-7, with 8 bases aligning to TRBD2. The CDR3 totals 12 residues. The J segment lost 4 bases and the V segment lost 8 bases, leaving 4 bases of the junction unmatched. From germline, CDR1 is MNHEY and CDR2 SVGAGI. The CDR3 is CASRGGLYEQYF. Here the CDR3 DNA reads TGTGCCAGCCGCGGGGGGCTATACGAGCAGTACTTC.

The table lists this clone with a few counts. The chain joins TRBV19 to TRBJ1-4; unclear D gene. The CDR3 runs 14 residues. The V and J ends lost 3 bases and 7 bases respectively, with 12 bases between them. The V gene's germline CDR1 is LNHDA and CDR2 SQIVND (reference sequence). The CDR3 loop reads CASSIGSSREKLFF. The CDR3 DNA follows: TGTGCCAGTAGTATTGGTAGTTCCCGTGAAAAACTGTTTTTT. Full variable domain (remainder filled in from reference TRBV19 and TRBJ1-4): DGGITQSPKYLFRKEGQNVTLSCEQNLNHDAMYWYRQDPGQGLRLIYYSQIVNDFQKGDIAEGYSVSREKKESFPLTVTSAQKNPTAFYLCASSIGSSREKLFFGSGTQLSVL.